This TCR beta chain was sequenced during a study of tumor-infiltrating lymphocytes in glioblastoma multiforme. Germline CDR1 is SQVTM and CDR2 is ANQGSEA. After removal of 1 base from V and 5 bases from J, the junction contained 0 bases not matched to a gene. The CDR3 has 14 residues. TCRB libraries came from RNA via three nested multiplex PCR rounds. TCRdb reanalysed the multiplex PCR reads using MiXCR and keeps one entry per CDR3 protein. Of around 9,300 distinct CDR3 sequences detected, 70% to 80% appear once; the ten largest clones hold about 70%. Note on this clonotype: The conserved phenylalanine or tryptophan normally closing the CDR3 is absent here, so this likely arose from a read error.

Sequenced material: brain tumor tissue. This receptor was obtained from a male donor with glioblastoma. J is TRBJ2-1 and V is TRBV29-1; 12 nucleotides agree with TRBD2. CDR3 sequence: CSVEGLAGDNEQFL. The CDR3 nucleotides are TGCAGCGTTGAAGGACTAGCGGGAGACAATGAGCAGTTCTTA.